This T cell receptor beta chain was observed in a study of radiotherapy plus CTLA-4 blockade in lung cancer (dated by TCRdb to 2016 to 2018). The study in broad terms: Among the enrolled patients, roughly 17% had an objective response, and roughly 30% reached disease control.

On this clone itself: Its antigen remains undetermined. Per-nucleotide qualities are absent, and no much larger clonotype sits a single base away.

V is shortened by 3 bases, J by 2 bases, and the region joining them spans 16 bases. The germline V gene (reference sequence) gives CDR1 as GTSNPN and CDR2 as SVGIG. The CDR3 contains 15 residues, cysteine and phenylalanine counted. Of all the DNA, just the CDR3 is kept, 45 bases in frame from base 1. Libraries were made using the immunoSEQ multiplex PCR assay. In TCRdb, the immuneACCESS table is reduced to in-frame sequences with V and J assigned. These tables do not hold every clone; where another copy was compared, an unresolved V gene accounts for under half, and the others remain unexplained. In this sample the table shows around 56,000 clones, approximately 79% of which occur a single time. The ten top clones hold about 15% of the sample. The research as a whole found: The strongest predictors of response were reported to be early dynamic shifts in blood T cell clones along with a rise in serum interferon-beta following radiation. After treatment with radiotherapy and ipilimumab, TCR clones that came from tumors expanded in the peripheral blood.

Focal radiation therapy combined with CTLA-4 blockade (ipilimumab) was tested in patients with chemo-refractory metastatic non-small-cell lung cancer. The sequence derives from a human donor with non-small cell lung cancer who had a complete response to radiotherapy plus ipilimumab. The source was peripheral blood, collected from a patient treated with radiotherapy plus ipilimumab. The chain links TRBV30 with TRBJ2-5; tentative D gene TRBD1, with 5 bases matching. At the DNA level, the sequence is TGTGCCTGGAGAGCCCAGGGCCCCCCGCAAGAGACCCAGTACTTC. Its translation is CAWRAQGPPQETQYF. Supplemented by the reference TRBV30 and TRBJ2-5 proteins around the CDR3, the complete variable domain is SQTIHQWPATLVQPVGSPLSLECTVEGTSNPNLYWYRQAAGRGLQLLFYSVGIGQISSEVPQNLSASRPQDRQFILSSKKLLLSDSGFYLCAWRAQGPPQETQYFGPGTRLLVL.